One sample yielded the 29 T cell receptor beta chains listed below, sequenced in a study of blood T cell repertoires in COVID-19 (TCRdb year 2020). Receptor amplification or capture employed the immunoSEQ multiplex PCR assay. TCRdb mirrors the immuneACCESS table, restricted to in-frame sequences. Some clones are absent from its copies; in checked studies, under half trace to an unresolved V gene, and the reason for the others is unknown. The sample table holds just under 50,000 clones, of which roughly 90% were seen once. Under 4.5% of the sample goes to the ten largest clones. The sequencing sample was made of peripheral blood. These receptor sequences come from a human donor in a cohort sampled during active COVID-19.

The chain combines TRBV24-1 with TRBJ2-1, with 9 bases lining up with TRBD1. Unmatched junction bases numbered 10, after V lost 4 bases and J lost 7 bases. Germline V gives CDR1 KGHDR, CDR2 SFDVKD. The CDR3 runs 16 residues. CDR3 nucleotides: TGTGCCACCAGTGAACCGGACAGGGGTGCACGTAATGAGCAGTTCTTC. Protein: CATSEPDRGARNEQFF.

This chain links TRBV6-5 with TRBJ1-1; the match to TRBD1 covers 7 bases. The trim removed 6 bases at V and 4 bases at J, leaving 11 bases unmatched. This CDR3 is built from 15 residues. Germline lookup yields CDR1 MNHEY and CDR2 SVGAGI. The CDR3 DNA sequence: TGTGCCAGCAGATCTCCACAGGGGACAAGCACTGAAGCTTTCTTT. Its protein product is CASRSPQGTSTEAFF.

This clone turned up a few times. CDR3 protein: CASSLRDTAYEQYF. In DNA form, the CDR3 reads TGTGCCAGCAGTTTAAGGGACACCGCCTACGAGCAGTACTTC. The chain uses TRBV6-6 and TRBJ2-7; maybe TRBD1 (6 bases). Germline CDR1 MNHNY, CDR2 SVGAGI (reference sequence). V was clipped by 4 bases and J by 2 bases, with 12 bases between them. The CDR3 runs to 14 residues.

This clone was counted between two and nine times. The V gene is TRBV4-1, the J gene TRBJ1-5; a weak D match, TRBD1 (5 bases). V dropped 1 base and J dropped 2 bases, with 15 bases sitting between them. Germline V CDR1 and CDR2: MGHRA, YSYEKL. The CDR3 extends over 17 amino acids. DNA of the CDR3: TGCGCCAGCAGCCAAGGAGGAGGGGTGGGGCGCAATCAGCCCCAGCATTTT. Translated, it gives CASSQGGGVGRNQPQHF.

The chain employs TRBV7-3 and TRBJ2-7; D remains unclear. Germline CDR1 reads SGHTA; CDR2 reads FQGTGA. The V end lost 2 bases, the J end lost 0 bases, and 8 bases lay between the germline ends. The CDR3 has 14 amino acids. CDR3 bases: TGTGCCAGCAGCTTACGCGCAGGCTCCTACGAGCAGTACTTC. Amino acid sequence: CASSLRAGSYEQYF.

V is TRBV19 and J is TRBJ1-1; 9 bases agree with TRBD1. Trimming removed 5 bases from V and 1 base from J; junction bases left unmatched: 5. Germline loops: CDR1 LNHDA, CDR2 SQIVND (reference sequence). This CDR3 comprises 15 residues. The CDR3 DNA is TGTGCCAGTAGTCCTCCGACAGGGGGGAACACTGAAGCTTTCTTT. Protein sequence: CASSPPTGGNTEAFF.

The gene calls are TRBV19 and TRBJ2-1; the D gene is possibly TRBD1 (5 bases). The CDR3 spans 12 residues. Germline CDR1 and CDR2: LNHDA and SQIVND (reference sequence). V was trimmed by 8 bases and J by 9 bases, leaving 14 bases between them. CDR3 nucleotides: TGTGCCAGTTTAAAAGGGGTCGGTGAGCAGTTCTTC. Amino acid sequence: CASLKGVGEQFF.

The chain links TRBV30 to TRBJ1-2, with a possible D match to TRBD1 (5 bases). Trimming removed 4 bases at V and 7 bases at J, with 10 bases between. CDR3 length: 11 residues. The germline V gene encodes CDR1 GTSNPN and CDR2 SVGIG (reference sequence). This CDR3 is CAWKRGSGYTF. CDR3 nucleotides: TGTGCCTGGAAAAGGGGTTCTGGCTACACCTTC.

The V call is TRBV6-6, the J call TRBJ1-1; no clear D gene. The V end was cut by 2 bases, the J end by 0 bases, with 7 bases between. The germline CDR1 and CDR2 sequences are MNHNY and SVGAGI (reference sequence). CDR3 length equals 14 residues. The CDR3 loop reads CASSYGLLNTEAFF. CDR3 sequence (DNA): TGTGCCAGCAGTTACGGGCTTCTGAACACTGAAGCTTTCTTT.

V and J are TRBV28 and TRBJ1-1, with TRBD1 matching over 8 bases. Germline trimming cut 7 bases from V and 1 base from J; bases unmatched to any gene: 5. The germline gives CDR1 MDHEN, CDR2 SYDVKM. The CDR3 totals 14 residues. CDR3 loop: CASTIQGGNTEAFF. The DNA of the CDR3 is TGTGCCAGCACCATACAGGGGGGGAACACTGAAGCTTTCTTT.

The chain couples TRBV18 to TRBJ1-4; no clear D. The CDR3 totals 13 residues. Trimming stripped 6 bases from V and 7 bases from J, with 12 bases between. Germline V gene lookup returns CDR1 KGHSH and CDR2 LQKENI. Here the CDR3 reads CASSASPGEKLFF. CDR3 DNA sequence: TGTGCCAGCTCCGCTTCTCCAGGTGAAAAACTGTTTTTT.

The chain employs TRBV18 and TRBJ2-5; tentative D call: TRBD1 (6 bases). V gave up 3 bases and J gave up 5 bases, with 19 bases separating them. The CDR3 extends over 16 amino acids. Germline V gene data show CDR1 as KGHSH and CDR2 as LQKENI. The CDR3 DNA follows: TGTGCCAGCTCACCCTTGTCAACAGGGTCTCAGGAGACCCAGTACTTC. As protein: CASSPLSTGSQETQYF.

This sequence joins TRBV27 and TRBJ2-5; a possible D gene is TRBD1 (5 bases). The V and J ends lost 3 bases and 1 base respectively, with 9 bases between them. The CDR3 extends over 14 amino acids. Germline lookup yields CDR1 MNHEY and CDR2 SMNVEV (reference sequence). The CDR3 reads CASSLQGPQETQYF. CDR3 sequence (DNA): TGTGCCAGCAGTTTGCAGGGCCCCCAAGAGACCCAGTACTTC.

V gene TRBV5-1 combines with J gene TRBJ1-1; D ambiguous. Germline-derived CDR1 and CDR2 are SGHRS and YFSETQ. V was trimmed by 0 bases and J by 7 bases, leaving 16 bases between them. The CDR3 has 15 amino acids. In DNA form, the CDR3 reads TGCGCCAGCAGCTTGGTTATCTTGAGTGAGGGTGAAGCTTTCTTT. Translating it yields CASSLVILSEGEAFF. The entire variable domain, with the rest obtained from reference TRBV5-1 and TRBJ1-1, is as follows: KAGVTQTPRYLIKTRGQQVTLSCSPISGHRSVSWYQQTPGQGLQFLFEYFSETQRNKGNFPGRFSGRQFSNSRSEMNVSTLELGDSALYLCASSLVILSEGEAFFGQGTRLTVV.

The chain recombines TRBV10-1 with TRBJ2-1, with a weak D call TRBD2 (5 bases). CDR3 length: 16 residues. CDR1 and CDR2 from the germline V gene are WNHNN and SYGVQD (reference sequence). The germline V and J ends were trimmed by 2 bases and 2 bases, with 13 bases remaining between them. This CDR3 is CASSELASRTYNEQFF. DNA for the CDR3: TGCGCCAGCAGTGAGCTGGCTAGCAGAACCTACAATGAGCAGTTCTTC.

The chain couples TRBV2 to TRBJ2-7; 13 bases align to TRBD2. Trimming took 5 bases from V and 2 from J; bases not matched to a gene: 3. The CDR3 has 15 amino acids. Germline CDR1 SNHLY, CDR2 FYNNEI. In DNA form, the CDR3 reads TGTGCCAGCAGTTCTGGACTAGCGGGGGCCTACGAGCAGTACGTC. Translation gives CASSSGLAGAYEQYV.

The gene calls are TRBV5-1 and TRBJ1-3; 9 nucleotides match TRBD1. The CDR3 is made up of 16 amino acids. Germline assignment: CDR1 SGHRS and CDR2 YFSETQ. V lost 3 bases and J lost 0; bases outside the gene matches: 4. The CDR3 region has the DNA TGCGCCAGCAGCTCAGGACAGGGGAGCTCTGGAAACACCATATATTTT. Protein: CASSSGQGSSGNTIYF.

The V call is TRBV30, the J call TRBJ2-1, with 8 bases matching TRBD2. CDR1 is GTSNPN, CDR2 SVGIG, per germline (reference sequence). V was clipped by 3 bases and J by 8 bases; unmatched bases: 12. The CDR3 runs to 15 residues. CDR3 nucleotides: TGTGCCTGGAGCCCACTAGCGGAGGGGAGCGATGAGCAGTTCTTC. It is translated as CAWSPLAEGSDEQFF.

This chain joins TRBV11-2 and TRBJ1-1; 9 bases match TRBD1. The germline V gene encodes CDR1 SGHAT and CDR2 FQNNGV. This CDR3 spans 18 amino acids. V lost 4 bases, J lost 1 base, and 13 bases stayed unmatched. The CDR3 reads CASSWGPGQGQGNTEAFF. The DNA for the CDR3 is TGTGCCAGCAGCTGGGGGCCGGGACAGGGCCAGGGGAACACTGAAGCTTTCTTT. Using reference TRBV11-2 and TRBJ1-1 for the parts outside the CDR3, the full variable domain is EAGVAQSPRYKIIEKRQSVAFWCNPISGHATLYWYQQILGQGPKLLIQFQNNGVVDDSQLPKDRFSAERLKGVDSTLKIQPAKLEDSAVYLCASSWGPGQGQGNTEAFFGQGTRLTVV.

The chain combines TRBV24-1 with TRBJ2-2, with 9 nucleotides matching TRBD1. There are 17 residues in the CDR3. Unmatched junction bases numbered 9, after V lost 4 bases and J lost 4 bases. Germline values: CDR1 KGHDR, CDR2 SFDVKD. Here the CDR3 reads CATSDPPGQGGTGELFF. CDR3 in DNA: TGTGCCACCAGTGACCCTCCGGGACAGGGAGGCACCGGGGAGCTGTTTTTT.

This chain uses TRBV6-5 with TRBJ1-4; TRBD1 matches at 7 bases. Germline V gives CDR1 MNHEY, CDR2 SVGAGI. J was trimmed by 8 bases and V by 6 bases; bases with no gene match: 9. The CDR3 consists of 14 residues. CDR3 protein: CASRAQGSQEKLFF. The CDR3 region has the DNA TGTGCCAGCAGGGCACAGGGGTCGCAGGAAAAACTGTTTTTT.

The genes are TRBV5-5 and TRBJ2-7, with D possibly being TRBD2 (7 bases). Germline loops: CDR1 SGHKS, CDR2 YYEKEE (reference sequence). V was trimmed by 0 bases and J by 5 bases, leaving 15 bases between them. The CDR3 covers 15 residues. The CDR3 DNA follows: TGTGCCAGCAGCTTGGCCTGGGGGGGCGGCGACGAGCAGTACGTC. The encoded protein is CASSLAWGGGDEQYV.

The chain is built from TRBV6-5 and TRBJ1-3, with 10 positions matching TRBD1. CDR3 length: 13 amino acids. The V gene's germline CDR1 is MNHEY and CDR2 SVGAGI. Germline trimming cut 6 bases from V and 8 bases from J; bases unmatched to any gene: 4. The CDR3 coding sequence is TGTGCCAGCAGGCCCGGGACAGGGGACACCATATATTTT. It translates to CASRPGTGDTIYF.

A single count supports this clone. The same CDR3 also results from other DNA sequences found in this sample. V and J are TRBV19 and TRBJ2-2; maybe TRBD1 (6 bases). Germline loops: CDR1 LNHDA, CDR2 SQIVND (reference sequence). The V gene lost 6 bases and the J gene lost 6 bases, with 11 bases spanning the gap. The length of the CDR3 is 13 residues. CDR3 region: CASSPQGAGELFF. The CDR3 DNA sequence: TGTGCCAGTAGCCCACAGGGCGCCGGGGAGCTGTTTTTT.

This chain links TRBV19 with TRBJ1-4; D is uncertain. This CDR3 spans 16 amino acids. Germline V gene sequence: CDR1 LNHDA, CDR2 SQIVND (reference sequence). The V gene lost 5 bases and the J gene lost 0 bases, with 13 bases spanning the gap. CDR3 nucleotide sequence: TGTGCCAGTAGTCGTCCGGGAGCCGCAACTAATGAAAAACTGTTTTTT. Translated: CASSRPGAATNEKLFF.

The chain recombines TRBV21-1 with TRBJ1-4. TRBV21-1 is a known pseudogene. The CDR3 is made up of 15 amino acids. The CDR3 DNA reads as TGTGCCAGCAGCAAAGGCCCGGGGGAAGGAGAAAAACTGTTTTTT. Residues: CASSKGPGEGEKLFF.

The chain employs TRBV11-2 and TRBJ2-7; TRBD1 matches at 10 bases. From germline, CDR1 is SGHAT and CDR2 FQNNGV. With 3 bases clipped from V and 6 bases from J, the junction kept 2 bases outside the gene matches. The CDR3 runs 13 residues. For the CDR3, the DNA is TGTGCCAGCAGCTTCGACAGGGGGCCCGAGCAGTACTTC. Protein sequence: CASSFDRGPEQYF.

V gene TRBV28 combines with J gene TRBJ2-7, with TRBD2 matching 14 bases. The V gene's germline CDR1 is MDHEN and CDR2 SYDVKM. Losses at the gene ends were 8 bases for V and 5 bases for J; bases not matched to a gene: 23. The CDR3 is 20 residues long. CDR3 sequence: CASSHPWQWGTSGRKDEQYF. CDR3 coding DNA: TGTGCCAGCTCCCACCCTTGGCAGTGGGGGACTAGCGGGAGAAAGGACGAGCAGTACTTC.

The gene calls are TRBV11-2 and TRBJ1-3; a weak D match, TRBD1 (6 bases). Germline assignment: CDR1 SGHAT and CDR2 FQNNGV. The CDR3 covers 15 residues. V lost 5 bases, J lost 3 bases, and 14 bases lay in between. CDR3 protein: CASSPGQYSGNTIYF. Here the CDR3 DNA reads TGTGCCAGCAGCCCAGGACAGTACAGTGGAAACACCATATATTTT.